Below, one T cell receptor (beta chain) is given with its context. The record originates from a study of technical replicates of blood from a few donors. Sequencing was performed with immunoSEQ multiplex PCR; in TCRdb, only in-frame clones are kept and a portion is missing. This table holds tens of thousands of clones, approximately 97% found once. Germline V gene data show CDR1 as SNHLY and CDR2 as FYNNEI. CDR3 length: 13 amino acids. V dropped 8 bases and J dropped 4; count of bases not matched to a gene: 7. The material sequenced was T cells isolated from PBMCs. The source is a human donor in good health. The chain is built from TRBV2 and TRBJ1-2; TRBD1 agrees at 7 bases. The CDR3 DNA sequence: TGTGCCAGCGCCTCGGGACAGTTCTATGGCTACACCTTC. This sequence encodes CASASGQFYGYTF.